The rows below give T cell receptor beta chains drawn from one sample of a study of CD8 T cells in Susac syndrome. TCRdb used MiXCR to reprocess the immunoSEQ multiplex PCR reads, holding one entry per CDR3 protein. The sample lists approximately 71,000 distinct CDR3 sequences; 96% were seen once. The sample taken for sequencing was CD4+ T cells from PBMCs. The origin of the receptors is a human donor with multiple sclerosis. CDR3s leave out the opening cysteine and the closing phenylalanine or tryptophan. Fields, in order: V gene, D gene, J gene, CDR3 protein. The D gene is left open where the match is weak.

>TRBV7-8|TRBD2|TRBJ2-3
ASSFLLAGGTDTQY
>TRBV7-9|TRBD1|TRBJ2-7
ASSLEGGEKKQY
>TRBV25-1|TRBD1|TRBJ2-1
ASSESGTGGDRGDNEQF
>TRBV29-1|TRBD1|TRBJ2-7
SVEGQGLNEQY
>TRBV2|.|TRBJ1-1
ASSEWSEAF
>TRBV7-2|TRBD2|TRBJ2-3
ASSESSLAGGLRGTQY
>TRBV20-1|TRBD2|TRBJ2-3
SARRLRAGGADTQY
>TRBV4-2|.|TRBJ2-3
ASSQDSDSTDTQY
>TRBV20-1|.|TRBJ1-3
SASEGSGNTIY
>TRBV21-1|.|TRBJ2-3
ASRDRSPDTQY
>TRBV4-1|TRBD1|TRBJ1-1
ASSPRDRTTNTEAF
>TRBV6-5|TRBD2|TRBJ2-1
ASSLALAEGDEQF
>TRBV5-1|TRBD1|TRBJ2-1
ASSGRDRGSNEQF
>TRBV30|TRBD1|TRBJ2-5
AWSRDRQETQY
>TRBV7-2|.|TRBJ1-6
ASRLMGIGDSPLH
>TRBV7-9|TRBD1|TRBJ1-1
ASSSVGQVRGTEAF
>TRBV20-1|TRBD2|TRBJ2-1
SARDSLAGVYNEQF
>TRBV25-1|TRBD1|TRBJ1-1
ASSRLGTGETEAF
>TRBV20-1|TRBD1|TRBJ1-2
SQGTDSNYGYT
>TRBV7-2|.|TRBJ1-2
ASSLAGYYGYT
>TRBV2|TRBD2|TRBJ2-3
ASSDSRTSGGDTDTQY
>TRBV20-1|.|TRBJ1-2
SPKVGPHGYT
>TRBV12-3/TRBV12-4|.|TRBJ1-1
ASSFRGRPEAF
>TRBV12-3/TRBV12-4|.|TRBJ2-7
ASSRAISSPYEQY
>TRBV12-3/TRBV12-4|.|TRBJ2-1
ASSFARLSYNEQF
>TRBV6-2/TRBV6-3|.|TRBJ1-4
ASLRRKGEKLF
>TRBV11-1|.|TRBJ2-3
ASSLSAATDTQY
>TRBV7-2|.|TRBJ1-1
ASSRQPNTEAF
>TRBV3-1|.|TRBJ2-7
ASSFTLGAKSYEQY
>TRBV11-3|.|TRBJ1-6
ASSLDREAPLH
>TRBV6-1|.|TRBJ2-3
ASRESSRHTQY
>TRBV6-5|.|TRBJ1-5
ASSSSGRVSNQPQH
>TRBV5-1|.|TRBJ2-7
ASSLRVFGDEQY
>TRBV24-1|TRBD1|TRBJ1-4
ATSDPGQGSEKLF
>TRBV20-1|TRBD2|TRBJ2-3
SASLAGGASTDTQY
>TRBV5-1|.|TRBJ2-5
ASSVLAAPRETQY
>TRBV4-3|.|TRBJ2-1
ASSQDMGHLSSYNEQF
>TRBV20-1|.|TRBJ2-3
SAIQTWGSSTDTQY